The rows below give T cell receptor beta chains drawn from one sample of a study of cytomegalovirus exposure and HLA in healthy donors. Generated by immunoSEQ multiplex PCR, the TCRdb table keeps only in-frame clones and is missing some. The data hold over 150,000 clones, with roughly 77% observed a single time. The sequencing sample was made of PBMCs. The receptors derive from a man aged 50-60 years in good health and CMV-seropositive. CDR3s include the opening cysteine and the closing phenylalanine or tryptophan. A D gene is named only where the DNA matches it firmly. Size values are once, few and many counts, or a class for expanded clones, and some rows have none.

clone size: .
V gene: TRBV7-9
D gene: TRBD1
J gene: TRBJ1-5
CDR3 protein: CASSDRGFGNQPQHF
CDR3 DNA: TGTGCCAGCAGCGACAGGGGGTTTGGCAATCAGCCCCAGCATTTT

clone size: few
V gene: TRBV6-1
D gene: .
J gene: TRBJ2-7
CDR3 protein: CASNRDKHYEQYF
CDR3 DNA: TGTGCCAGCAACCGGGACAAACACTACGAGCAGTACTTC

clone size: .
V gene: TRBV7-2
D gene: .
J gene: TRBJ1-2
CDR3 protein: CASSTRQFYYGYTF
CDR3 DNA: TGTGCCAGCAGCACCCGACAGTTTTACTATGGCTACACCTTC

clone size: .
V gene: TRBV5-1
D gene: .
J gene: TRBJ1-2
CDR3 protein: CASTQEAGYGYTF
CDR3 DNA: TGCGCCTCTACGCAGGAGGCTGGCTATGGCTACACCTTC

clone size: .
V gene: TRBV7-3
D gene: TRBD1
J gene: TRBJ2-7
CDR3 protein: CASSPGQVATYEQYF
CDR3 DNA: TGCGCCAGCAGCCCGGGACAGGTGGCGACCTACGAGCAGTACTTC

clone size: .
V gene: TRBV5-4
D gene: TRBD2
J gene: TRBJ2-1
CDR3 protein: CASSLAAGGYNEQFF
CDR3 DNA: TGTGCCAGCAGCTTGGCGGCGGGGGGGTACAATGAGCAGTTCTTC

clone size: .
V gene: TRBV7-9
D gene: .
J gene: TRBJ1-6
CDR3 protein: CASSISSYNSPLHF
CDR3 DNA: TGTGCCAGCAGCATTAGCTCCTATAATTCACCCCTCCACTTT

clone size: .
V gene: TRBV20-1
D gene: .
J gene: TRBJ1-6
CDR3 protein: CSAVRDAPLHF
CDR3 DNA: TGCAGTGCGGTCAGGGATGCACCCCTCCACTTT

clone size: .
V gene: TRBV9
D gene: TRBD2
J gene: TRBJ2-1
CDR3 protein: CASSVDRASGYNEQFF
CDR3 DNA: TGTGCCAGCAGCGTAGACCGGGCTAGCGGTTACAATGAGCAGTTCTTC

clone size: few
V gene: TRBV5-1
D gene: .
J gene: TRBJ2-5
CDR3 protein: CASSWGEETQYF
CDR3 DNA: TGCGCCAGCAGCTGGGGGGAAGAGACCCAGTACTTC

clone size: .
V gene: TRBV9
D gene: .
J gene: TRBJ2-1
CDR3 protein: CASSLIEYYNEQFF
CDR3 DNA: TGTGCCAGCAGCCTTATAGAGTATTACAATGAGCAGTTCTTC

clone size: .
V gene: TRBV19
D gene: .
J gene: TRBJ1-1
CDR3 protein: CASSQGGGTEAFF
CDR3 DNA: TGTGCCAGTTCCCAGGGTGGCGGCACTGAAGCTTTCTTT

clone size: .
V gene: TRBV15
D gene: TRBD2
J gene: TRBJ2-5
CDR3 protein: CATSRKGRGAIGGTQYF
CDR3 DNA: TGTGCCACCAGCAGAAAAGGGCGGGGGGCCATTGGGGGGACCCAGTACTTC

clone size: .
V gene: TRBV27
D gene: TRBD1
J gene: TRBJ2-7
CDR3 protein: CASSSRGTGVAEQYF
CDR3 DNA: TGTGCCAGCAGTTCTCGGGGGACAGGGGTGGCCGAGCAGTACTTC

clone size: .
V gene: TRBV4-3
D gene: TRBD2
J gene: TRBJ2-1
CDR3 protein: CASSPTLAGAQSSYNEQFF
CDR3 DNA: TGCGCCAGCAGCCCCACACTAGCGGGGGCCCAGAGCTCCTACAATGAGCAGTTCTTC

clone size: once
V gene: TRBV11-2
D gene: .
J gene: TRBJ2-5
CDR3 protein: CASSSGVLETQYF
CDR3 DNA: TGTGCCAGCAGCTCGGGGGTTCTAGAGACCCAGTACTTC

clone size: .
V gene: TRBV9
D gene: TRBD2
J gene: TRBJ2-5
CDR3 protein: CASSVEGGGTQYF
CDR3 DNA: TGTGCCAGCAGCGTAGAAGGCGGGGGGACCCAGTACTTC